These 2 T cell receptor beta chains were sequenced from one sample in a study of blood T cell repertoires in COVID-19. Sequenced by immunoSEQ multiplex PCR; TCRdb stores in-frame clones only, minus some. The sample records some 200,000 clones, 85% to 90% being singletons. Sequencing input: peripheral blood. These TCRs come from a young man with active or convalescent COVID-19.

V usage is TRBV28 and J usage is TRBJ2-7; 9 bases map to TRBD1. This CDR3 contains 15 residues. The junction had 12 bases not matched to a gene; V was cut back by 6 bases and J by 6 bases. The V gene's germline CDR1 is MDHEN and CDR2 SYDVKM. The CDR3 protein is CASSLQGQGGGEQYV. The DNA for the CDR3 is TGTGCCAGCAGCTTGCAGGGACAGGGAGGAGGCGAGCAGTACGTC.

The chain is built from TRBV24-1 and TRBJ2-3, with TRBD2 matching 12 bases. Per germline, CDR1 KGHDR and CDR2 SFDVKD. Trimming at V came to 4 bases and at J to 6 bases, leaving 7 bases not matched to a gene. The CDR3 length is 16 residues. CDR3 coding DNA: TGTGCCACCAGTGACTCGACTAGCGGGGGTTGGGATACGCAGTATTTT. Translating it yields CATSDSTSGGWDTQYF.